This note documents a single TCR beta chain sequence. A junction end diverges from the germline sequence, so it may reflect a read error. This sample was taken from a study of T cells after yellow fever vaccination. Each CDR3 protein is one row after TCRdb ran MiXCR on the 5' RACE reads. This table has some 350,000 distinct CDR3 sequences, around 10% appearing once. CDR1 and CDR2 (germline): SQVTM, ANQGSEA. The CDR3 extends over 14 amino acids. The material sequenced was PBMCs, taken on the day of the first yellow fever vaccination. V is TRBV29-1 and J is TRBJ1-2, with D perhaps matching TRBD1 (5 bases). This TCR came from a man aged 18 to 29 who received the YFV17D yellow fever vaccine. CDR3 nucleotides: TGCAGCGTTGAAGAAACAGGACTAGACTACGGCTACACCTTC. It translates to CSVEETGLDYGYTF.